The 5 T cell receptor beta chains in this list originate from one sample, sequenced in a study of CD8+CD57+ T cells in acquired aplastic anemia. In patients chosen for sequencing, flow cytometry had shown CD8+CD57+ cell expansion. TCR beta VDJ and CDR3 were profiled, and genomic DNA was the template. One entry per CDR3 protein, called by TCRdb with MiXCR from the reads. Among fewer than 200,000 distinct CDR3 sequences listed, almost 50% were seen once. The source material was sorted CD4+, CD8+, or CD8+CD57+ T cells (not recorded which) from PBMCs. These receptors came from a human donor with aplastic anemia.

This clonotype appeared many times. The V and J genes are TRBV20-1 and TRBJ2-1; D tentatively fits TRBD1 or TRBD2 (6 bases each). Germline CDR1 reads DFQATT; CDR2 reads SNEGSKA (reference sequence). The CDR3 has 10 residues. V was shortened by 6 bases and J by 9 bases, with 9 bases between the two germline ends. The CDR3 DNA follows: TGCAGTGCGAGGGGGGCTGAGCAGTTCTTC. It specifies CSARGAEQFF.

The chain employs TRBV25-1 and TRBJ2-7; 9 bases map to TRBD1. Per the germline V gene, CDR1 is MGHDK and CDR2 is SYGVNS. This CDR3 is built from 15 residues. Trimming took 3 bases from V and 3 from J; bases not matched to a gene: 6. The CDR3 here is CASSEGNRGLYEQYF. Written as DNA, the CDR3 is TGTGCCAGCAGTGAGGGGAACAGGGGGCTCTACGAGCAGTACTTC.

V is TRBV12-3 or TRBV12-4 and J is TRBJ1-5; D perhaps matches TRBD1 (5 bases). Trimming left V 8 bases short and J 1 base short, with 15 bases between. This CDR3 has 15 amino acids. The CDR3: CASARDPKSNQPQHF. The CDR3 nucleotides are TGTGCCAGCGCCCGGGACCCAAAGAGCAATCAGCCCCAGCATTTT.

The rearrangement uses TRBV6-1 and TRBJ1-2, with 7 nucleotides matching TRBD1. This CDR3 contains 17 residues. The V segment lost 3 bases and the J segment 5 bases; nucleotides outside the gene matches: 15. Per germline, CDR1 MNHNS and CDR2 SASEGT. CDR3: CASSDEGATPSIYGYTF. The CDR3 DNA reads TGTGCCAGCAGTGATGAGGGGGCGACCCCGTCTATATATGGCTACACCTTC.

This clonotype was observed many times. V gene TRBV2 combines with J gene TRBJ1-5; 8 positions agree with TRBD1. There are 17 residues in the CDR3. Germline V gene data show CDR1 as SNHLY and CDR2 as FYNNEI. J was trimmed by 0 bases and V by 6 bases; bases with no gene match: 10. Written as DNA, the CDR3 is TGTGCCAGCAGCCCGGACAGGGTCGCCTATAGCAATCAGCCCCAGCATTTT. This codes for CASSPDRVAYSNQPQHF. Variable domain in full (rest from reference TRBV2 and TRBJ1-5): EPEVTQTPSHQVTQMGQEVILRCVPISNHLYFYWYRQILGQKVEFLVSFYNNEISEKSEIFDDQFSVERPDGSNFTLKIRSTKLEDSAMYFCASSPDRVAYSNQPQHFGDGTRLSIL.